This T cell receptor beta chain was identified during a study of neurological immune-mediated disorders. cDNA was made by 5'RACE with 10-nucleotide random UMIs. TCRdb reanalysed the 5' RACE reads using MiXCR and keeps one entry per CDR3 protein. The sample contains 80,000 to 100,000 distinct CDR3 sequences, roughly 3.5% of which appear only once. It was from 2 million PBMCs stored at -80 C that the unsorted libraries were obtained. In regard to this clonotype: A much more abundant neighbour one base away suggests this may be a read error.

Trimming shortened V by 4 bases and J by 4 bases, and 14 bases separated the two germline ends. Germline V lookup: CDR1 SGHDT, CDR2 YYEEEE. The CDR3 sequence is 14 residues long. This rearrangement joins TRBV5-6 to TRBJ2-5; D may match TRBD1 or TRBD2 (6 bases each). Sequencing used PBMCs. This TCR was sampled from a woman between 50 and 59 years old with multiple sclerosis. CDR3 loop: CASSPRDKRETQYF. As DNA, the CDR3 is TGTGCCAGCAGCCCGCGGGACAAACGAGAGACCCAGTACTTC.